A single sample gave rise to the 2 T cell receptor beta chains below, sequenced in a study of blood T cell repertoires in COVID-19. Assay: immunoSEQ multiplex PCR; the TCRdb copy retains only in-frame clones and omits some. The table shows some 120,000 clones, with around nine tenths occurring only once. Material: peripheral blood. Source of these receptors: a woman aged 80 or over with acute or convalescent COVID-19.

In its sample, this clone was seen once. The CDR3 DNA is TGTGCCAGCAATAGACAGGCCCGGAACACTGAAGCTTTCTTT. It specifies CASNRQARNTEAFF. The V and J genes are TRBV28 and TRBJ1-1; D perhaps matches TRBD1 (6 bases). Between the trimmed V and J ends, which lost 7 bases and 1 base, there was a span of 13 bases. This CDR3 is built from 14 residues. Per germline, CDR1 MDHEN and CDR2 SYDVKM. Looking up the rest from reference TRBV28 and TRBJ1-1 gives the full variable domain: DVKVTQSSRYLVKRTGEKVFLECVQDMDHENMFWYRQDPGLGLRLIYFSYDVKMKEKGDIPEGYSVSREKKERFSLILESASTNQTSMYLCASNRQARNTEAFFGQGTRLTVV.

CDR3 DNA sequence: TGCGCCAGCAGCCCCCAGGGTAAAGAAGTCAATCAGCCCCAGCATTTT. Its translation is CASSPQGKEVNQPQHF. This chain links TRBV4-1 with TRBJ1-5; tentative D call: TRBD1 (5 bases). CDR3 size: 16 residues. V was trimmed by 4 bases and J by 3 bases, leaving 16 bases between them. Germline CDR1 MGHRA, CDR2 YSYEKL.